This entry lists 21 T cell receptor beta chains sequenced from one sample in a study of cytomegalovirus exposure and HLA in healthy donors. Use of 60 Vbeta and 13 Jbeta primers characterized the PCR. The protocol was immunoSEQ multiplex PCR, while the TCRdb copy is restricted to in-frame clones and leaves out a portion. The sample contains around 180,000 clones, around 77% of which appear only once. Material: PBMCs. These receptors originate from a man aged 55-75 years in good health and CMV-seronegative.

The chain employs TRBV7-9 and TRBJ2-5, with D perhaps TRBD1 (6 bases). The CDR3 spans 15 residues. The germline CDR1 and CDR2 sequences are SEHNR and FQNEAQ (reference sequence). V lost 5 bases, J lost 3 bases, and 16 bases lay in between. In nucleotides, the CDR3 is TGTGCCAGCAGCCCCCCCCTTAGGGGGAAAGAGACCCAGTACTTC. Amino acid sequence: CASSPPLRGKETQYF.

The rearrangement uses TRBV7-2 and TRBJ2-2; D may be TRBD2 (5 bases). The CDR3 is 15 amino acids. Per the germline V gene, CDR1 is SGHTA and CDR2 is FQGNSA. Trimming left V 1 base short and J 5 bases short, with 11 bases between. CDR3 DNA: TGTGCCAGCAGCTTAGATGTCTCGGGGACCGGGGAGCTGTTTTTT. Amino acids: CASSLDVSGTGELFF.

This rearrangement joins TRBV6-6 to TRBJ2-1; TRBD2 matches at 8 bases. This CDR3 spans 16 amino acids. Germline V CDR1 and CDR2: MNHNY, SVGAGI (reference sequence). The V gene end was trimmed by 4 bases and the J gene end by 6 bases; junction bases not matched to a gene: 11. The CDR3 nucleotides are TGTGCCAGCAGTTTTTCTCGGGTAGCGGGGTCCAATGAGCAGTTCTTC. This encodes CASSFSRVAGSNEQFF.

CDR3: CASSPDRGSNYGYTF. The CDR3 DNA sequence: TGTGCCAGCAGTCCGGACAGGGGATCTAACTATGGCTACACCTTC. The rearrangement joins TRBV6-5 to TRBJ1-2; 9 bases align to TRBD1. The CDR3 consists of 15 residues. In germline, CDR1 is MNHEY, CDR2 SVGAGI. V trimming: 5 bases; J trimming: 0 bases; junction bases outside the gene matches: 4.

The DNA of the CDR3 is TGTGCCAGCAGTCATATCAGGGACAGACTCTATGGCTACACCTTC. Residues: CASSHIRDRLYGYTF. This chain joins TRBV28 and TRBJ1-2; 7 bases are shared with TRBD1. The trim removed 5 bases at V and 4 bases at J, leaving 10 bases unmatched. CDR3 length: 15 amino acids. Germline values: CDR1 MDHEN, CDR2 SYDVKM.

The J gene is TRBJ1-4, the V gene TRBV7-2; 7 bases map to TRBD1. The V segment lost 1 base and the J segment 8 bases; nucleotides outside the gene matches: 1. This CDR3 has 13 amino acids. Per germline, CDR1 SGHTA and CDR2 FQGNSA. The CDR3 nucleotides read TGTGCCAGCAGCTTAGAACAGGGGGAAAAACTGTTTTTT. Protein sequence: CASSLEQGEKLFF.

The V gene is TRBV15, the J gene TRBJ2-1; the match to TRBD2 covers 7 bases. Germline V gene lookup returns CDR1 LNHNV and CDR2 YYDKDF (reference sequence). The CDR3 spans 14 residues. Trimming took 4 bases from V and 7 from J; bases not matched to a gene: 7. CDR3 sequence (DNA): TGTGCCACCAGCACCGGGGGGAATATGAATGAGCAGTTCTTC. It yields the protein CATSTGGNMNEQFF.

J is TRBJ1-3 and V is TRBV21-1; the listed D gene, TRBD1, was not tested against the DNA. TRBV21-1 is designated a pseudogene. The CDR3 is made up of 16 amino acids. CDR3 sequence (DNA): TGTGCCAGCGTTCAAAACCGCCGACACTCTGGAAACACCATATATTTT. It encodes CASVQNRRHSGNTIYF.

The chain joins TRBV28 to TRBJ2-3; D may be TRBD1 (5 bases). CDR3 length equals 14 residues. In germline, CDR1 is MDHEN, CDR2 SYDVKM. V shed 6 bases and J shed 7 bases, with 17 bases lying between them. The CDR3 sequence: CASSAKRGRNTQYF. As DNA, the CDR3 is TGTGCCAGCAGCGCTAAAAGGGGTCGGAATACGCAGTATTTT.

CDR3 residues: CASRETGSYGYTF. CDR3 nucleotides: TGTGCCAGCAGAGAAACAGGGAGCTATGGCTACACCTTC. The chain links TRBV6-5 to TRBJ1-2, with a tentative D call TRBD1 (6 bases). V was trimmed by 6 bases and J by 4 bases, leaving 12 bases between them. Germline lookup yields CDR1 MNHEY and CDR2 SVGAGI. This CDR3 comprises 13 residues.

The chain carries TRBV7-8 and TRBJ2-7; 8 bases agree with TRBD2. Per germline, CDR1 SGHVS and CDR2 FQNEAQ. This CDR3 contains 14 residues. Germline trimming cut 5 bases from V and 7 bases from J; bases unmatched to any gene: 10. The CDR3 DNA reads TGTGCCAGCAGCCCGGGGGGGGTTAGGCTGGAGCAGTACTTC. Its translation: CASSPGGVRLEQYF.

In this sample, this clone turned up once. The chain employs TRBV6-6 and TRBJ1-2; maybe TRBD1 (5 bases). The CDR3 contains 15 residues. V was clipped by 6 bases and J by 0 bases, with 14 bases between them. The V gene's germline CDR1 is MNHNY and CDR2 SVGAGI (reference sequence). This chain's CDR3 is CASSLDRRANYGYTF. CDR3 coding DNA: TGTGCCAGCAGCCTCGACAGACGAGCTAACTATGGCTACACCTTC.

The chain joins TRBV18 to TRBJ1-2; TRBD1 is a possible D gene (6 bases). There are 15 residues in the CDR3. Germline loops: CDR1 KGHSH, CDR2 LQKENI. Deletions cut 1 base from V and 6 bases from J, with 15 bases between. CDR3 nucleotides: TGTGCCAGCTCACCACAGGGGGGGCAAAAAGATGGCTACACCTTC. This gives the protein CASSPQGGQKDGYTF. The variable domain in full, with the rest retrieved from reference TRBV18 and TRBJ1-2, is NAGVMQNPRHLVRRRGQEARLRCSPMKGHSHVYWYRQLPEEGLKFMVYLQKENIIDESGMPKERFSAEFPKEGPSILRIQQVVRGDSAAYFCASSPQGGQKDGYTFGSGTRLTVV.

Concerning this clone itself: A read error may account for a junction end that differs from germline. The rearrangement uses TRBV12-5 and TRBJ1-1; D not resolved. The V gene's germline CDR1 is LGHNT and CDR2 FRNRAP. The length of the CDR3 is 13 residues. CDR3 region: CASVLGSTREAFF. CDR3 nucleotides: TGTGCTAGTGTTTTGGGCTCAACTCGTGAAGCTTTCTTT.

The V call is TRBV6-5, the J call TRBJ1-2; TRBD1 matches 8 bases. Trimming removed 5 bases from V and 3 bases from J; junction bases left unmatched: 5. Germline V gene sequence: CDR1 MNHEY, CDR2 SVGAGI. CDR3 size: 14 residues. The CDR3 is CASSRQGLDYGYTF. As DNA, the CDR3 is TGTGCCAGCAGTCGACAGGGGCTGGACTATGGCTACACCTTC.

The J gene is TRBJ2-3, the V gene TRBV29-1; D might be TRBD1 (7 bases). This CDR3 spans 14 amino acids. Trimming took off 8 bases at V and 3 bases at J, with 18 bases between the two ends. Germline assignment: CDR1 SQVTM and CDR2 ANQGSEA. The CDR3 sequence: CSLQGGGNTDTQYF. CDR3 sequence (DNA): TGCAGCCTTCAGGGGGGCGGGAATACAGATACGCAGTATTTT.

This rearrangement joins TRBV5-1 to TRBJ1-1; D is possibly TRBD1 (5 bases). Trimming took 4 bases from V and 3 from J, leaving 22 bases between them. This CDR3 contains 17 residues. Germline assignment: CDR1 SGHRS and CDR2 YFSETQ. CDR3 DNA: TGCGCCAGCAGCCCGGGTACCCCTGTGGGCAGGGACACTGAAGCTTTCTTT. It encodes CASSPGTPVGRDTEAFF.

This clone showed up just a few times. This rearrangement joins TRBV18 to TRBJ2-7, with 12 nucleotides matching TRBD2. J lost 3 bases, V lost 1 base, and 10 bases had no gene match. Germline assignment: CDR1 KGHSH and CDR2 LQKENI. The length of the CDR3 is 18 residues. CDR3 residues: CASSPLASGRGNIYEQYF. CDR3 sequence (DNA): TGTGCCAGCTCACCACTGGCTAGCGGGAGGGGAAATATCTACGAGCAGTACTTC. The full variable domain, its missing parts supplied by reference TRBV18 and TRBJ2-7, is NAGVMQNPRHLVRRRGQEARLRCSPMKGHSHVYWYRQLPEEGLKFMVYLQKENIIDESGMPKERFSAEFPKEGPSILRIQQVVRGDSAAYFCASSPLASGRGNIYEQYFGPGTRLTVT.

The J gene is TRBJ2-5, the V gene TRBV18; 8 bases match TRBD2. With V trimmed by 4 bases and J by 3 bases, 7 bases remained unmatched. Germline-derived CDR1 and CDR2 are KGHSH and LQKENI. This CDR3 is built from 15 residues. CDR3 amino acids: CASSLAGSGEETQYF. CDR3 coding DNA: TGTGCCAGCTCACTAGCGGGATCTGGGGAAGAGACCCAGTACTTC.

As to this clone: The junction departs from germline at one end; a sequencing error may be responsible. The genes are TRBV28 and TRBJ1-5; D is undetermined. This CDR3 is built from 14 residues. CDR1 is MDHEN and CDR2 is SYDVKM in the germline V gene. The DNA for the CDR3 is TGTGCCAGCAGCCCGGCACGGGTAAATCAGCCCCAGAATTTT. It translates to CASSPARVNQPQNF.

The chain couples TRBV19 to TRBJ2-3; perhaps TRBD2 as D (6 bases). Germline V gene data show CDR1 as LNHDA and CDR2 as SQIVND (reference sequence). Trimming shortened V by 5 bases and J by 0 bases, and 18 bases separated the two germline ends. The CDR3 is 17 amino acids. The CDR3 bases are TGTGCCAGTAGTTGGGCTGTAGTAGCGGCGAGCACAGATACGCAGTATTTT. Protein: CASSWAVVAASTDTQYF.